This T cell receptor beta chain comes out of a study of Graves' ophthalmopathy and Graves' hyperthyroidism. The authors amplified TCR beta CDR3 regions from RNA transcripts. The workflow started with a first-round RT-PCR run with HTBI primers and then moved on to a second-round multiplex PCR. Each CDR3 protein gets one entry after TCRdb re-called the multiplex PCR reads with MiXCR. The sample consists of some 750,000 distinct CDR3 sequences, 40% of them appearing once. This clonotype has at least ten counts. Those donors who had ophthalmopathy presented with moderate-to-severe activity, a CAS of ≥3, a NOSPECS of ≥4 and a duration under 3 months. Trimming took 7 bases from V and 9 from J, leaving 16 bases between them. This CDR3 is 14 amino acids long. Germline loops: CDR1 SEHNR, CDR2 FQNEAQ (reference sequence).

The clonotype originates from an adult man with Graves' ophthalmopathy. Sample: peripheral blood. The gene calls are TRBV7-9 and TRBJ1-6; D may be TRBD1 (6 bases). The CDR3 nucleotides read TGTGCCAGCACCCTGGGGGGGGCTGTTTCACCCCTCCACTTT. Translating gives CASTLGGAVSPLHF.